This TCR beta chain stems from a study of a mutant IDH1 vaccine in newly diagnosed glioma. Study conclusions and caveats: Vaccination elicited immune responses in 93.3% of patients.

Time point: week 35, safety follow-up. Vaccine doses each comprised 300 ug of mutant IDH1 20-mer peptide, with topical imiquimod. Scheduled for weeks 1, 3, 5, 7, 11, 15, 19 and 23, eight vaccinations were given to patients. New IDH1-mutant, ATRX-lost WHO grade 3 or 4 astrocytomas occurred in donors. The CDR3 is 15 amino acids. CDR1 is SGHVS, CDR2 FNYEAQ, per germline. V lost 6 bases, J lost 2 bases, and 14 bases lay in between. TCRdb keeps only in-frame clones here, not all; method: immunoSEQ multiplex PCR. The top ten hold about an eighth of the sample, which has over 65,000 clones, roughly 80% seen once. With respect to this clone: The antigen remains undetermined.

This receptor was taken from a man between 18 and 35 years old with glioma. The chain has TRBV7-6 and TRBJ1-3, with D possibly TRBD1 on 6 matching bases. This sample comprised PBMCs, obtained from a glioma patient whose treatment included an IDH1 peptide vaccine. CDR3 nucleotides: TGTGCCAGCAGTTCTATCCGACAGGCTGGAAACACCATATATTTT. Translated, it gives CASSSIRQAGNTIYF.